Listed here are 20 T cell receptor beta chains from one sample, sequenced in a study of CD4 T cells in relation to SARS-CoV-2 and coronaviruses. Their antigens are not known. Method: immunoSEQ multiplex PCR; TCRdb's copy keeps in-frame clones and lacks some. This sample has around 41,000 clones, with nearly 85% found just once. The sample comprised naive CD4+ T cells from PBMCs, cultured in vitro. As for subset: naive CD4+ T cells isolated by negative enrichment. All receptors derive from an adult with COVID-19.

This rearrangement joins TRBV24-1 to TRBJ1-5, with a tentative D call TRBD1 (6 bases). The germline CDR1 and CDR2 sequences are KGHDR and SFDVKD. The CDR3 spans 19 residues. With 4 bases removed from V and 2 bases from J, the gap between germline ends came to 23 bases. The CDR3: CATSDQSGGPGGGNQPQHF. The CDR3 region has the DNA TGTGCCACCAGTGACCAGTCGGGGGGCCCGGGTGGCGGCAATCAGCCCCAGCATTTT.

This clone was seen a handful of times. The chain recombines TRBV7-9 with TRBJ1-4; no clear D gene. The CDR3 has 15 amino acids. The V and J ends lost 3 bases and 0 bases respectively, with 8 bases between them. The germline V gene encodes CDR1 SEHNR and CDR2 FQNEAQ (reference sequence). For the CDR3, the DNA is TGTGCCAGCAGCTTTTTTAGCGCAACTAATGAAAAACTGTTTTTT. It specifies CASSFFSATNEKLFF.

The chain joins TRBV12-5 to TRBJ2-1; TRBD1 matches 8 bases. V lost 6 bases, J lost 5 bases, and 9 bases stayed unmatched. The CDR3 has 15 amino acids. Germline V lookup: CDR1 LGHNT, CDR2 FRNRAP. This CDR3 reads CASGPQGASHNEQFF. The DNA for the CDR3 is TGTGCTAGTGGGCCCCAGGGGGCTTCCCACAATGAGCAGTTCTTC.

This rearrangement joins TRBV5-4 to TRBJ2-1; D uncertain. From germline, CDR1 is SGHNT and CDR2 YYREEE (reference sequence). The CDR3 is made up of 14 amino acids. V was trimmed by 4 bases and J by 8 bases, leaving 16 bases between them. This chain's CDR3 is CASSLRGTVYEQFF. CDR3 nucleotides: TGTGCCAGCAGCCTACGCGGAACGGTGTATGAGCAGTTCTTC.

The rearrangement links TRBV9 to TRBJ2-7, with 15 positions matching TRBD2. This CDR3 contains 17 residues. Germline lookup yields CDR1 SGDLS and CDR2 YYNGEE. V gave up 3 bases and J gave up 5 bases; unmatched junction bases: 9. DNA of the CDR3: TGTGCCAGCAGCGAGGGACTAGCGGGAGGTGGGATCGACGAGCAGTACTTC. It encodes CASSEGLAGGGIDEQYF.

The chain carries TRBV10-1 and TRBJ2-3; tentative D call: TRBD2 (5 bases). Trimming took off 5 bases at V and 1 base at J, with 13 bases between the two ends. This CDR3 comprises 15 residues. In germline, CDR1 is WNHNN, CDR2 SYGVQD (reference sequence). CDR3 residues: CASSQSGKGTDTQYF. CDR3 in DNA: TGCGCCAGCAGTCAAAGCGGAAAGGGCACAGATACGCAGTATTTT.

This rearrangement joins TRBV3-1 (or the pseudogene TRBV3-2) to TRBJ2-5; D call uncertain. Trimming removed 5 bases from V and 2 bases from J, with 9 bases in between. Germline CDR1 is LGHDT and CDR2 is YNNKEL (reference sequence). The CDR3 runs 13 residues. The DNA for the CDR3 is TGTGCCAGCAGCGGAGAAGCGCAAGAGACCCAGTACTTC. Translating it yields CASSGEAQETQYF.

The rearrangement joins TRBV27 to TRBJ1-5; 8 positions agree with TRBD1. The CDR3 totals 14 residues. With 6 bases clipped from V and 2 bases from J, the junction kept 3 bases outside the gene matches. CDR1 MNHEY and CDR2 SMNVEV come from the germline V gene (reference sequence). CDR3 loop: CASRSDRGNQPQHF. The CDR3 DNA reads as TGTGCCAGCAGGTCGGACAGGGGCAATCAGCCCCAGCATTTT.

The genes are TRBV6-5 and TRBJ2-7; D is possibly TRBD1 or TRBD2 (6 bases each). Germline V gene sequence: CDR1 MNHEY, CDR2 SVGAGI. V shed 5 bases and J shed 3 bases, with 17 bases lying between them. This CDR3 has 15 amino acids. The CDR3 sequence: CASSPGQGGLYEQYF. CDR3 bases: TGTGCCAGCAGTCCGGGACAAGGGGGACTCTACGAGCAGTACTTC.

In its sample, this clone was seen a few times. This chain connects TRBV5-4 to TRBJ1-4; 8 positions match TRBD1. Germline trimming cut 1 base from V and 8 bases from J; bases unmatched to any gene: 7. Germline V CDR1 and CDR2: SGHNT, YYREEE (reference sequence). The CDR3 is 15 amino acids. CDR3 coding DNA: TGTGCCAGCAGCTTGAAGACAGGGGAAGGCGAAAAACTGTTTTTT. Translation: CASSLKTGEGEKLFF. Variable domain in full (rest from reference TRBV5-4 and TRBJ1-4): ETGVTQSPTHLIKTRGQQVTLRCSSQSGHNTVSWYQQALGQGPQFIFQYYREEENGRGNFPPRFSGLQFPNYSSELNVNALELDDSALYLCASSLKTGEGEKLFFGSGTQLSVL.

The chain couples TRBV5-1 to TRBJ2-3, with 7 bases identical to TRBD1. V lost 0 bases, J lost 0 bases, and 10 bases stayed unmatched. This CDR3 comprises 18 residues. Germline V CDR1 and CDR2: SGHRS, YFSETQ. The CDR3 region is CASSLVASWDSSTDTQYF. CDR3 bases: TGCGCCAGCAGCTTGGTTGCTAGCTGGGACAGTAGCACAGATACGCAGTATTTT. Full variable domain (outside the CDR3, taken from reference TRBV5-1 and TRBJ2-3): KAGVTQTPRYLIKTRGQQVTLSCSPISGHRSVSWYQQTPGQGLQFLFEYFSETQRNKGNFPGRFSGRQFSNSRSEMNVSTLELGDSALYLCASSLVASWDSSTDTQYFGPGTRLTVL.

This clone showed up just a few times. The V and J genes are TRBV24-1 and TRBJ2-5; TRBD2 is a possible D gene (5 bases). Germline V gene lookup returns CDR1 KGHDR and CDR2 SFDVKD. CDR3 length equals 14 residues. The V and J ends lost 1 base and 5 bases respectively, with 10 bases between them. Written as DNA, the CDR3 is TGTGCCACCAGTGATTTCGGGGTGGCTGAGACCCAGTACTTC. As protein: CATSDFGVAETQYF.

The V call is TRBV14, the J call TRBJ2-6; no clear D. Germline V gene sequence: CDR1 SGHDN, CDR2 FVKESK. This CDR3 region has 16 residues. With 5 bases removed from V and 2 bases from J, the gap between germline ends came to 13 bases. The CDR3 nucleotides are TGTGCCAGCAGCGTGAACCGAATAACTGGGGCCAACGTCCTGACTTTC. Its protein is CASSVNRITGANVLTF.

V and J are TRBV28 and TRBJ1-1, with D maybe TRBD1 (6 bases). Trimming pared 6 bases from V and 1 base from J, leaving 15 bases between. The CDR3 covers 15 residues. Germline CDR1 is MDHEN and CDR2 is SYDVKM. The CDR3: CASSPTGQQNTEAFF. The CDR3, as DNA: TGTGCCAGCAGCCCAACCGGACAGCAGAACACTGAAGCTTTCTTT.

This chain joins TRBV7-3 and TRBJ2-1; 7 bases map to TRBD1. The CDR3 covers 15 residues. Trimming took 5 bases from V and 8 from J; bases not matched to a gene: 12. Germline values: CDR1 SGHTA, CDR2 FQGTGA. The CDR3 region has the DNA TGTGCCAGCAGCCCGGCTGGGACAGCTTATCATGAGCAGTTCTTC. This encodes CASSPAGTAYHEQFF.

The chain joins TRBV30 to TRBJ1-1, with TRBD1 matching over 7 bases. Germline V gene lookup returns CDR1 GTSNPN and CDR2 SVGIG (reference sequence). The CDR3 totals 13 residues. V dropped 0 bases and J dropped 5; count of bases not matched to a gene: 3. The CDR3: CAWSVQGVTEAFF. CDR3 nucleotide sequence: TGTGCCTGGAGTGTTCAGGGGGTGACTGAAGCTTTCTTT.

This chain connects TRBV18 to TRBJ2-3; D not certain. The CDR3 runs to 12 residues. V shed 3 bases and J shed 6 bases, with 7 bases lying between them. The germline gives CDR1 KGHSH, CDR2 LQKENI. CDR3 bases: TGTGCCAGCTCACCGAAATCCGATACGCAGTATTTT. Its protein is CASSPKSDTQYF. Variable domain in full (rest from reference TRBV18 and TRBJ2-3): NAGVMQNPRHLVRRRGQEARLRCSPMKGHSHVYWYRQLPEEGLKFMVYLQKENIIDESGMPKERFSAEFPKEGPSILRIQQVVRGDSAAYFCASSPKSDTQYFGPGTRLTVL.

The chain employs TRBV19 and TRBJ2-3; D ambiguous. The CDR3 is 14 residues long. The ends were cut back, 3 bases at V and 0 bases at J, with 7 bases in the middle. Germline V gene sequence: CDR1 LNHDA, CDR2 SQIVND (reference sequence). Here the CDR3 reads CASSIRQSTDTQYF. CDR3 nucleotides: TGTGCCAGTAGTATCCGGCAGAGCACAGATACGCAGTATTTT.

The gene calls are TRBV27 and TRBJ2-3, with unresolved D. The germline CDR1 and CDR2 sequences are MNHEY and SMNVEV (reference sequence). CDR3 length: 13 residues. Trimming left V 3 bases short and J 2 bases short, with 6 bases between. The CDR3 protein is CASSFGYTDTQYF. The DNA for the CDR3 is TGTGCCAGCAGTTTTGGATACACAGATACGCAGTATTTT.

The rearrangement uses TRBV19 and TRBJ1-1; weak D call: TRBD1 (5 bases). The germline V gene encodes CDR1 LNHDA and CDR2 SQIVND (reference sequence). CDR3 length: 12 amino acids. Deletions cut 10 bases from V and 8 bases from J, with 17 bases between. This CDR3 is CATTSWGYEAFF. The CDR3 nucleotides are TGTGCCACGACATCGTGGGGGTACGAAGCTTTCTTT.